Below, one T cell receptor beta chain is given with its context. The antigen this receptor binds is unknown. The input lacks base qualities; no much larger clone sits a single base away. These data are taken from a study of shared T cell receptors in the human thymus (dated by TCRdb to 2020 to 2022). Background for the entire study: The study examined how self-reactive, shared T-cell receptor alpha chains are generated in the human thymus.

The CDR3 spans 11 residues, from the cysteine through the phenylalanine. Only CDR3 DNA is held: 33 bases, read in frame from base 1. Sequences LNHDA (CDR1) and SQIVND (CDR2) are obtained from the germline V gene (reference sequence). The V and J ends are trimmed by 8 bases and 9 bases, leaving 11 bases between them. Library prep was done by the immunoSEQ multiplex PCR assay. In its TCRdb copy, this immuneACCESS table keeps in-frame sequences only and misses some clones. Where compared with another copy, unresolved V genes explain less than half of these, and the others have no known cause. For this sample there are 500,000 to 550,000 clones; approximately 80% appear just once. 0.013% of the sample is in the top ten clones. This same sample was also taken into another study, of human thymus T cells. From that second study: Immunologically healthy infants undergoing open corrective cardiac surgery for congenital heart defects in Finland were used as donors. Thymus tissue was collected as surgical resects that were removed during corrective cardiac surgery. Biased V and J gene segment usage appeared to be present in both thymic and peripheral blood repertoires. The related research reported highly overlapping thymic TCR repertoires among unrelated individuals. The study characterized TCR alpha and beta repertoires from about 8 infant thymus samples and a few related peripheral blood samples. Donor ages ranged from roughly 7 to 250 days, and the cohort comprised about six male and a couple of female infants. Thymocytes were freed from the tissue by mechanical means and kept at -70 degrees C as pellets of about 9-33 million cells. A QIAsymphony instrument was used to extract genomic DNA from frozen cell pellets. Using the immunoSEQ multiplex PCR assay, the TCRB and TCRAD loci were amplified from a standardized quantity of quality-controlled genomic DNA. The V(D)J region was spanned by amplicons of a length sufficient to cover the CDR3 and to identify V and J genes. Through the commercial immunoSEQ service, the amplicons were sequenced on an Illumina platform. Primer bias and sequencing errors were corrected as previously described, and TCRAD and TCRB were defined on the basis of the IMGT database. immunoSEQ Analyzer 3.0 and VDJTools were used for repertoire analysis, which covered basic statistics, V/J segment usage, diversity estimates, rarefaction and pairwise overlap. To estimate diversity, the Chao1, ChaoE, Efron-Thisted, Shannon and inverse Simpson indices were applied, and diversity was also estimated on datasets down-sampled to the smallest sample. For repertoire overlap, CDR3 nucleotide sequence, V gene and J gene had to match strictly, and clustering was done by Jaccard-based multidimensional scaling. On average, roughly 740,000 unique TCRB clonotypes were obtained from thymus samples, compared with 65,000 to 90,000 from blood samples.

Recombination connected TRBV19 to TRBJ1-3, and the D gene may be TRBD1, 5 bases matching. Specimen: thymocytes. This TCR was sampled from a boy in the first two years of life with a congenital heart defect. Donor details come from another sample of the same person, matched by shared clones. The nucleotide sequence is TGTGCCAGTTCAGTAAGGGGCACCATATATTTT. Its protein product is CASSVRGTIYF.